Sequencing of this T cell receptor (beta chain) was carried out in a study of T cells in Graves' hyperthyroidism and ophthalmopathy. Whole-study results and caveats: The model predicted ophthalmopathy a median roughly six months before onset.

This clonotype was detected a few times. Antigen unknown. TCR beta CDR3 sequences were amplified from RNA transcripts. The primer set for the first-round RT-PCR of the TCR CDR3 was HTBI. TCRdb recomputed calls from the multiplex PCR reads with MiXCR, one row per CDR3 protein. The table has about 180,000 distinct CDR3 sequences, over 15% seen once. The CDR3 contains 13 residues. Germline CDR1 reads SGDLS; CDR2 reads YYNGEE. V shed 4 bases, J shed 7 bases, and the junction held 8 bases outside the gene matches. The receptor's source is a woman in her forties or fifties with Graves' hyperthyroidism. Material for sequencing was blood. V usage is TRBV9 and J usage is TRBJ2-7, with 7 bases matching TRBD2. CDR3 residues: CASSSRLGGEQYF. DNA of the CDR3: TGTGCCAGCAGCTCCCGACTGGGGGGGGAGCAGTACTTC. Full variable domain (rest looked up from reference TRBV9 and TRBJ2-7): DSGVTQTPKHLITATGQRVTLRCSPRSGDLSVYWYQQSLDQGLQFLIQYYNGEERAKGNILERFSAQQFPDLHSELNLSSLELGDSALYFCASSSRLGGEQYFGPGTRLTVT.